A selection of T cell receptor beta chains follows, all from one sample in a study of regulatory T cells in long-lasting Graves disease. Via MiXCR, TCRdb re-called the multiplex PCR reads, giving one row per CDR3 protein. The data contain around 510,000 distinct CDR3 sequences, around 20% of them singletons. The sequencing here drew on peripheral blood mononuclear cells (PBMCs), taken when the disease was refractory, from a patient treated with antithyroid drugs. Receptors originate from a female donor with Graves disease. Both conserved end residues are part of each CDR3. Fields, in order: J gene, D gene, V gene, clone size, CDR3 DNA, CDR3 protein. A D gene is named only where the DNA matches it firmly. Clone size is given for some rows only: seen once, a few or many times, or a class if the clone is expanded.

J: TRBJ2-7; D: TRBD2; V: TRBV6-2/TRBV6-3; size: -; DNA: TGTGCCAGCAGTTACTCCGTCGGTCGCGGGAGCTCCTACGAGCAGTACTTC; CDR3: CASSYSVGRGSSYEQYF
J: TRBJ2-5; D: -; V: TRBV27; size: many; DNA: TGTGCCAGCAGTACACTTCCAGTGGGAGTATCAGAGACCCAGTACTTC; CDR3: CASSTLPVGVSETQYF
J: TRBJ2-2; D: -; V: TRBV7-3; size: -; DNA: TGTGCCAGCAGCTCCAGAGGGAGTCATACCGGGGAGCTGTTTTTT; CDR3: CASSSRGSHTGELFF
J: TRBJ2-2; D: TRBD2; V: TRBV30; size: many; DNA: TGTGCCTGGGCGGAAAGCGGGAGGATTTCCTATGCCGGGGAGCTGTTTTTT; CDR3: CAWAESGRISYAGELFF
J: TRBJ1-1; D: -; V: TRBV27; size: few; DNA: TGTGCCAGCAGTTTAGACGACCTGGGGAACACTGAAGCTTTCTTT; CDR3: CASSLDDLGNTEAFF
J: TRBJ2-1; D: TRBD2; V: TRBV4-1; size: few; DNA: TGCGCCAGCAGCCAATATCCGCCTAGCGGGAGCAATGAGCAGTTCTTC; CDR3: CASSQYPPSGSNEQFF
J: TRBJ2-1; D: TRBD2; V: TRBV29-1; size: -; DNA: TGCAGCGTTGAAGATCTCGGACTAGCGGGAGTAAATGAGCAGTTCTTC; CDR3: CSVEDLGLAGVNEQFF
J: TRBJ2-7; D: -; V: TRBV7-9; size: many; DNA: TGTGCCAGCAGCCTAGCGACCCGGGACTACGAGCAGTACTTC; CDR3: CASSLATRDYEQYF
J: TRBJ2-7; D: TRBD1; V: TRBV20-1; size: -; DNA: TGCAGTGCTAGAGATAAAGGAACAGGGGGCTACGAGCAGTACTTC; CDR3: CSARDKGTGGYEQYF
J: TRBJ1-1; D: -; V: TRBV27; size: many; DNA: TGTGCCACCAGACGAGGGGAAGTTTACACTGAAGCTTTCTTT; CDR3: CATRRGEVYTEAFF
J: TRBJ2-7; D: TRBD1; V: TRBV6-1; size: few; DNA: TGTGCCAGCAGTACCGGGACAGGGCGCAGCGAGCAGTACTTC; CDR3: CASSTGTGRSEQYF
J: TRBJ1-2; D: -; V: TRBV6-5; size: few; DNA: TGTGCCAGCAGTTACCACCGAGACTATGGCTACACCTTC; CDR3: CASSYHRDYGYTF
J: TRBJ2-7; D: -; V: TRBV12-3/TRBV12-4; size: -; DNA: TGTGCCAGCAGTTTCCTTTTAGGGGACAACTCCTACGAGCAGTACTTC; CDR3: CASSFLLGDNSYEQYF
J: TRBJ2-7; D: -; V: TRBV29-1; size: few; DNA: TGCAGCGTTGAAGACAGGTTTCCCTCCTACGAGCAGTACTTC; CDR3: CSVEDRFPSYEQYF
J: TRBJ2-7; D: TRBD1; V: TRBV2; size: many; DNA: TGTGCCAGCTCCAGGGACAGGAGATTTGGCGCGAACGAGCAGTACTTC; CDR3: CASSRDRRFGANEQYF
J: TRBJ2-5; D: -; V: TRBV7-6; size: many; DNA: TGTGCCAGCAGCTTAAAGGCGCCAGAACACCAAGAGACCCAGTACTTC; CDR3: CASSLKAPEHQETQYF
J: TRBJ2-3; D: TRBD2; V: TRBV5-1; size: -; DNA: TGCGCCAGCAGCTCTCTAGCGGGAGGAGTCACAGATACGCAGTATTTT; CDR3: CASSSLAGGVTDTQYF
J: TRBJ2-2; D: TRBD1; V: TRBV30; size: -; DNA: TGTGCCTGGAGTGCACAGGGGGCTGGCGGGGAGCTGTTTTTT; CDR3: CAWSAQGAGGELFF
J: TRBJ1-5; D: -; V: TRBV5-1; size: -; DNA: TGCGCCAGCAGCTTCCTCGGGCTCAGGTATCAGCCCCAGCATTTT; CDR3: CASSFLGLRYQPQHF
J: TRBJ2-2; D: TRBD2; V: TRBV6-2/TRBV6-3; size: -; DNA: TGTGCCAGCAGTTACTCCCCAGCGGGACGTACCGGGGAGCTGTTTTTT; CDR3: CASSYSPAGRTGELFF
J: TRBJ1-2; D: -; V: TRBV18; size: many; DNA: TGTGCCAGCTCACCAGGACGGTCTCTAAGTGGCTACACCTTC; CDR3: CASSPGRSLSGYTF
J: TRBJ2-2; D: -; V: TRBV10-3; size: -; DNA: TGTGCCATCAGTGAAGCTGGCGCGAACACCGGGGAGCTGTTTTTT; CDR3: CAISEAGANTGELFF
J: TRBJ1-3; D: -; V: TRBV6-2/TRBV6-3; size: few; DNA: TGTGCCAGCAGTTACTCCGGGGTACCTGGAAACACCATATATTTT; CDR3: CASSYSGVPGNTIYF
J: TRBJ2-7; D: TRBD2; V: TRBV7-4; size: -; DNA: TGTGCCAGCAGCGCCAATATAGCGGGAGACCCAACTTACGAGCAGTACTTC; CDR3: CASSANIAGDPTYEQYF
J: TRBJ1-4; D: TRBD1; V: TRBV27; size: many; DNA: TGTGCCAGCAGTTTGGGACAGGGGGTAGGAGCACTGTTTTTT; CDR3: CASSLGQGVGALFF
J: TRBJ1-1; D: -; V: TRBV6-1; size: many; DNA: TGTGCCAGCAACACCGGGCAGATGAACACTGAAGCTTTCTTT; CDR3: CASNTGQMNTEAFF
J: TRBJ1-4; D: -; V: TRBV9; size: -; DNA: TGTGCCAGCAGCGGGGGATGGGAGAATGAAAAACTGTTTTTT; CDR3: CASSGGWENEKLFF
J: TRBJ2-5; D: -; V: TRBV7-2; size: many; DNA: TGTGCCAGCAGCTTAAGGGGCGTTCAAGAGACCCAGTACTTC; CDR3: CASSLRGVQETQYF
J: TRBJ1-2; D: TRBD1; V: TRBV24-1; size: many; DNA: TGTGCCACCAGTGATTTGCGGGACAGGCCCACTAACTATGGCTACACCTTC; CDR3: CATSDLRDRPTNYGYTF
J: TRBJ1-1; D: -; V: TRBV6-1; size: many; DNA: TGTGCCAGCAGTAGATGGACAGCGAACACTGAAGCTTTCTTT; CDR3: CASSRWTANTEAFF
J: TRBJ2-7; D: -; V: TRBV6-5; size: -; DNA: TGTGCCAGCAGTTACCGGGGCTCCGACTACGAGCAGTACTTC; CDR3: CASSYRGSDYEQYF
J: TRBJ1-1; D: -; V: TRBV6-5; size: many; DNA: TGTGCCAGCAGTTACTCGGCGGGGCCGGTCACTGAAGCTTTCTTT; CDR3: CASSYSAGPVTEAFF
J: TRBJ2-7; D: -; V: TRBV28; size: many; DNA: TGTGCCAGCTGCTGCGACAGGAATTACGAGCAGTACTTC; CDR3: CASCCDRNYEQYF
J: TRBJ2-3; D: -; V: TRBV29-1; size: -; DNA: TGCAGCGTTGTGGTCAGGGGTAGCACAGATACGCAGTATTTT; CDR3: CSVVVRGSTDTQYF
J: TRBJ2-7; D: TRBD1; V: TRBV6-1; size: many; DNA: TGTGCCAGCAGTGGGAGAAGAGGACAGGGGGCCTACGAGCAGTACTTC; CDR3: CASSGRRGQGAYEQYF
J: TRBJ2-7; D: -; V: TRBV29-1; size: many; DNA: TGCAGCGTTGAGGGTTTGGGCAGGGGAGACTACGAGCAGTACTTC; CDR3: CSVEGLGRGDYEQYF
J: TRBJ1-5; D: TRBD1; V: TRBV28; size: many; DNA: TGTGCCAGCAGTTTATTCGGGACAGGGGGCTGGCAGCCCCAGCATTTT; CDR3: CASSLFGTGGWQPQHF